A single sample is the source of the 30 T cell receptor beta chains below, sequenced in a study of shared clonotypes between healthy human individuals. Using immunoSEQ multiplex PCR, the repertoire was profiled, and TCRdb retains in-frame clones only, with some absent. The table has 980,000 or so clones, approximately 80% seen once. The sequenced sample consisted of memory CD4+ T cells sorted from blood. Described subset: CD45RA-negative fraction. Receptors originate from a young man in good health.

This clone has a handful of counts. V gene TRBV27 combines with J gene TRBJ2-7; 14 bases are shared with TRBD2. Germline V lookup: CDR1 MNHEY, CDR2 SMNVEV (reference sequence). The V and J ends lost 8 bases and 9 bases, in that order; junction bases with no gene match: 9. This CDR3 has 14 amino acids. CDR3 sequence reads: CASGGTSGSGGQYF. The CDR3 nucleotides read TGTGCCAGCGGGGGGACTAGCGGGAGCGGTGGGCAGTACTTC.

To note about this clone: Other nucleotide sequences from this sample produce the same CDR3. The V gene is TRBV9, the J gene TRBJ1-5; 8 nucleotides match TRBD1. Trimming removed 3 bases from V and 4 bases from J; junction bases left unmatched: 3. This CDR3 has 14 amino acids. CDR1 SGDLS and CDR2 YYNGEE come from the germline V gene. CDR3 coding DNA: TGTGCCAGCAGCGCTACAGGGGGGAATCAGCCCCAGCATTTT. Translated, it gives CASSATGGNQPQHF. Together with reference TRBV9 and TRBJ1-5, the CDR3 gives the full variable domain: DSGVTQTPKHLITATGQRVTLRCSPRSGDLSVYWYQQSLDQGLQFLIQYYNGEERAKGNILERFSAQQFPDLHSELNLSSLELGDSALYFCASSATGGNQPQHFGDGTRLSIL.

This chain joins TRBV28 and TRBJ2-3; 7 bases fit TRBD1. The J segment lost 3 bases and the V segment lost 6 bases, leaving 15 bases of the junction unmatched. Germline lookup yields CDR1 MDHEN and CDR2 SYDVKM. The CDR3 has 17 amino acids. As DNA, the CDR3 is TGTGCCAGCAGCTCCGGGACAGCGGTGGTGGGAACAGATACGCAGTATTTT. Translated: CASSSGTAVVGTDTQYF. Complete variable domain (other parts from reference TRBV28 and TRBJ2-3): DVKVTQSSRYLVKRTGEKVFLECVQDMDHENMFWYRQDPGLGLRLIYFSYDVKMKEKGDIPEGYSVSREKKERFSLILESASTNQTSMYLCASSSGTAVVGTDTQYFGPGTRLTVL.

J is TRBJ1-3 and V is TRBV7-6, with D uncertain. The CDR3 spans 13 residues. V was clipped by 2 bases and J by 4 bases, with 6 bases between them. The germline gives CDR1 SGHVS, CDR2 FNYEAQ. CDR3 amino acids: CASSLYTGNTIYF. The CDR3 nucleotides read TGTGCCAGCAGCTTATACACCGGAAACACCATATATTTT.

The genes are TRBV2 and TRBJ2-7; perhaps TRBD1 as D (6 bases). V was clipped by 2 bases and J by 0 bases, with 11 bases between them. The germline CDR1 and CDR2 sequences are SNHLY and FYNNEI. This CDR3 comprises 15 residues. CDR3 region: CASSESDSLSYEQYF. DNA of the CDR3: TGTGCCAGCAGTGAATCGGACAGCCTCTCCTACGAGCAGTACTTC. Based on the CDR3 plus reference TRBV2 and TRBJ2-7, the full variable domain is EPEVTQTPSHQVTQMGQEVILRCVPISNHLYFYWYRQILGQKVEFLVSFYNNEISEKSEIFDDQFSVERPDGSNFTLKIRSTKLEDSAMYFCASSESDSLSYEQYFGPGTRLTVT.

As regards this clone: One base separates it from a far larger clone, so it is likely a read error. CDR3 sequence: CASSGPGLTGELFF. CDR3 bases: TGTGCCAGCAGCGGACCGGGCTTAACCGGGGAGCTGTTTTTT. This rearrangement joins TRBV7-9 to TRBJ2-2; D remains ambiguous. From germline, CDR1 is SEHNR and CDR2 FQNEAQ (reference sequence). The CDR3 consists of 14 residues. Trimming removed 5 bases from V and 5 bases from J, with 12 bases in between. Supplemented by reference TRBV7-9 and TRBJ2-2, the full variable domain reads DTGVSQNPRHKITKRGQNVTFRCDPISEHNRLYWYRQTLGQGPEFLTYFQNEAQLEKSRLLSDRFSAERPKGSFSTLEIQRTEQGDSAMYLCASSGPGLTGELFFGEGSRLTVL.

The chain joins TRBV6-4 to TRBJ2-7, with D tentatively TRBD1 (6 bases). Trimming stripped 6 bases from V and 6 bases from J, with 15 bases between. Germline CDR1 MRHNA, CDR2 SNTAGT. This CDR3 contains 13 residues. The DNA for the CDR3 is TGTGCCAGCAGCCGGGCTGGGGGCTCCGAGCAGTACTTC. Translation: CASSRAGGSEQYF.

The genes are TRBV28 and TRBJ1-2; the D gene is possibly TRBD1 (5 bases). The CDR3 runs 17 residues. Germline V lookup: CDR1 MDHEN, CDR2 SYDVKM. Trimming took off 6 bases at V and 4 bases at J, with 24 bases between the two ends. CDR3 nucleotides: TGTGCCAGCAGCCTAGTAACAGGTGTTCAGGGAGGCTATGGCTACACCTTC. Its translation is CASSLVTGVQGGYGYTF.

J is TRBJ1-4 and V is TRBV6-5; D is ambiguous. Trimming left V 6 bases short and J 7 bases short, with 15 bases between. Per germline, CDR1 MNHEY and CDR2 SVGAGI. The CDR3 consists of 14 residues. CDR3 in amino acids: CASRPTWAGEKLFF. The DNA of the CDR3 is TGTGCCAGCAGACCCACCTGGGCGGGTGAAAAACTGTTTTTT.

This clone was counted a few times. V and J are TRBV2 and TRBJ2-5; TRBD1 aligns across 9 bases. The CDR3 is 13 amino acids. Germline assignment: CDR1 SNHLY and CDR2 FYNNEI. V trimming: 5 bases; J trimming: 5 bases; junction bases outside the gene matches: 3. The CDR3 loop is CASSRDRVETQYF. In nucleotides, the CDR3 is TGTGCCAGCAGTAGGGACAGGGTGGAGACCCAGTACTTC.

The chain combines TRBV20-1 with TRBJ2-5, with D tentatively TRBD2 (5 bases). The CDR3 covers 11 residues. V was trimmed by 8 bases and J by 2 bases, leaving 9 bases between them. CDR1 is DFQATT and CDR2 is SNEGSKA in the germline V gene (reference sequence). DNA of the CDR3: TGCAGTCGATGGAGGCAAGAGACCCAGTACTTC. As protein: CSRWRQETQYF.

The V and J genes are TRBV30 and TRBJ1-3, with D perhaps matching TRBD1 (5 bases). Germline V gene data show CDR1 as GTSNPN and CDR2 as SVGIG (reference sequence). V was trimmed by 3 bases and J by 5 bases, leaving 11 bases between them. There are 13 residues in the CDR3. This CDR3 reads CAWRQGPRNTIYF. DNA of the CDR3: TGTGCCTGGAGGCAGGGTCCCCGAAACACCATATATTTT. Based on the CDR3 plus reference TRBV30 and TRBJ1-3, the full variable domain is SQTIHQWPATLVQPVGSPLSLECTVEGTSNPNLYWYRQAAGRGLQLLFYSVGIGQISSEVPQNLSASRPQDRQFILSSKKLLLSDSGFYLCAWRQGPRNTIYFGEGSWLTVV.

The chain links TRBV6-5 to TRBJ1-1; 8 positions match TRBD1. The CDR3 spans 11 residues. After removal of 6 bases from V and 11 bases from J, the junction contained 5 bases not matched to a gene. CDR1 and CDR2 from the germline V gene are MNHEY and SVGAGI. CDR3: CASSSRQGAFF. The CDR3 bases are TGTGCCAGCAGCTCAAGACAGGGGGCTTTCTTT.

The chain joins TRBV10-2 to TRBJ1-5, with TRBD1 matching 9 bases. CDR1 is WSHSY, CDR2 SAAADI, per germline. V gave up 8 bases and J gave up 5 bases; unmatched junction bases: 4. The CDR3 is 13 residues long. Here the CDR3 reads CASGTGKDQPQHF. CDR3 bases: TGCGCCAGCGGGACAGGGAAGGATCAGCCCCAGCATTTT.

On this clone: Its ends do not fully match the called genes, so a read error is possible. The sample contains more than one DNA sequence encoding this CDR3. The chain employs TRBV5-8 and TRBJ1-6, with 9 nucleotides matching TRBD1. The CDR3 spans 14 residues. Germline loops: CDR1 SGHTS, CDR2 YDEGEE. This chain's CDR3 is CASSLGQGNSPLHF. The CDR3 DNA reads as TGTGCCAGCAGCCTGGGACAGGGAAATTCACCTCTCCACTTT. Complete variable domain (other parts from reference TRBV5-8 and TRBJ1-6): EAGVTQSPTHLIKTRGQQATLRCSPISGHTSVYWYQQALGLGLQFLLWYDEGEERNRGNFPPRFSGRQFPNYSSELNVNALELEDSALYLCASSLGQGNSPLHFGNGTRLTVT.

This clone was seen just once. The rearrangement links TRBV7-2 to TRBJ1-4; no definite D call. Deletions cut 1 base from V and 8 bases from J, with 5 bases between. This CDR3 comprises 12 residues. Per the germline V gene, CDR1 is SGHTA and CDR2 is FQGNSA. The CDR3 region has the DNA TGTACCAGCAGCTTAGGAGGAGAAAAACTGTTTTTT. It specifies CTSSLGGEKLFF.

The rearrangement links TRBV14 to TRBJ1-5; a possible D gene is TRBD1 (5 bases). V lost 1 base and J lost 3, with 10 bases in between. There are 15 residues in the CDR3. Germline V gene lookup returns CDR1 SGHDN and CDR2 FVKESK. In nucleotides, the CDR3 is TGTGCCAGCAGCCAAGGGAGAGGACACAATCAGCCCCAGCATTTT. Translated, it gives CASSQGRGHNQPQHF.

For this clone: Different DNA sequences within this sample yield the same CDR3. This sequence joins TRBV2 and TRBJ1-2; D uncertain. This CDR3 spans 11 amino acids. V was pared by 8 bases and J by 2 bases, with 6 bases between. Germline CDR1 is SNHLY and CDR2 is FYNNEI. CDR3 sequence (DNA): TGTGCCAGCGGAGGGAACTATGGCTACACCTTC. Encoded protein: CASGGNYGYTF. The full variable domain, its missing parts supplied by reference TRBV2 and TRBJ1-2, is EPEVTQTPSHQVTQMGQEVILRCVPISNHLYFYWYRQILGQKVEFLVSFYNNEISEKSEIFDDQFSVERPDGSNFTLKIRSTKLEDSAMYFCASGGNYGYTFGSGTRLTVV.

V usage is TRBV6-5 and J usage is TRBJ1-2; 8 positions match TRBD1. The junction had 3 bases not matched to a gene; V was cut back by 6 bases and J by 3 bases. This CDR3 region has 13 residues. The germline V gene has CDR1 MNHEY and CDR2 SVGAGI. The CDR3 region is CASRAQGDYGYTF. The CDR3 DNA reads TGTGCCAGCAGAGCACAGGGGGACTATGGCTACACCTTC.

This clone was counted ten times or more. The sample carries other DNA sequences with the same CDR3. The chain has TRBV7-2 and TRBJ2-5, with a tentative D call TRBD2 (6 bases). Germline V gives CDR1 SGHTA, CDR2 FQGNSA. V was trimmed by 1 base and J by 2 bases, leaving 11 bases between them. The CDR3 spans 15 residues. CDR3 nucleotide sequence: TGTGCCAGCAGCTTAGTACTAGCCAGGCAAGAGACCCAGTACTTC. Translated: CASSLVLARQETQYF. Full variable domain (outside the CDR3, taken from reference TRBV7-2 and TRBJ2-5): GAGVSQSPSNKVTEKGKDVELRCDPISGHTALYWYRQSLGQGLEFLIYFQGNSAPDKSGLPSDRFSAERTGGSVSTLTIQRTQQEDSAVYLCASSLVLARQETQYFGPGTRLLVL.

This sequence joins TRBV15 and TRBJ1-5; D remains ambiguous. This CDR3 is built from 14 residues. The V gene's germline CDR1 is LNHNV and CDR2 YYDKDF (reference sequence). The V and J ends lost 1 base and 7 bases respectively, with 11 bases between them. The DNA for the CDR3 is TGTGCCACCAGCAGAGTTGGCAGCGGGCAGCCCCAGCATTTT. Translated, it gives CATSRVGSGQPQHF.

CDR3 loop: CASSVRAGGHEETQYF. In DNA, the CDR3 is TGTGCCAGCAGCGTACGGGCGGGGGGGCATGAAGAGACCCAGTACTTC. The V gene is TRBV9, the J gene TRBJ2-5; 9 positions agree with TRBD2. Germline-derived CDR1 and CDR2 are SGDLS and YYNGEE. The CDR3 consists of 16 residues. The V and J ends lost 1 base and 3 bases, in that order; junction bases with no gene match: 7. Based on the CDR3 plus reference TRBV9 and TRBJ2-5, the full variable domain is DSGVTQTPKHLITATGQRVTLRCSPRSGDLSVYWYQQSLDQGLQFLIQYYNGEERAKGNILERFSAQQFPDLHSELNLSSLELGDSALYFCASSVRAGGHEETQYFGPGTRLLVL.

This clone occurred once. This chain connects TRBV6-1 to TRBJ2-3; 9 nucleotides match TRBD2. The germline gives CDR1 MNHNS, CDR2 SASEGT. The junction had 6 bases not matched to a gene; V was cut back by 6 bases and J by 2 bases. The CDR3 spans 15 residues. CDR3 DNA: TGTGCCAGCAGCGGCGGGGGGGCCGTCACAGATACGCAGTATTTT. It yields the protein CASSGGGAVTDTQYF.

The V gene is TRBV30, the J gene TRBJ2-7; no definite D call. Germline V gene data show CDR1 as GTSNPN and CDR2 as SVGIG (reference sequence). Trimming took 2 bases from V and 7 from J, leaving 9 bases between them. This CDR3 is built from 11 residues. The CDR3 DNA reads TGTGCCTGGAGTCACCGTTTAGAGCAGTACTTC. Translating gives CAWSHRLEQYF.

This clone was detected only once. This chain links TRBV28 with TRBJ2-1, with unresolved D. V was clipped by 5 bases and J by 12 bases, with 26 bases between them. The germline V gene encodes CDR1 MDHEN and CDR2 SYDVKM. The CDR3 is made up of 16 amino acids. DNA for the CDR3: TGTGCCAGCAGTATGCCGGGTCCCACTACCTGGCATGGGCAGTTCTTC. Protein product: CASSMPGPTTWHGQFF. Complete variable domain (other parts from reference TRBV28 and TRBJ2-1): DVKVTQSSRYLVKRTGEKVFLECVQDMDHENMFWYRQDPGLGLRLIYFSYDVKMKEKGDIPEGYSVSREKKERFSLILESASTNQTSMYLCASSMPGPTTWHGQFFGPGTRLTVL.

For the CDR3, the DNA is TGTGCCAACGGGGTAGCGGGTCAAGAGACCCAGTACTTC. Translation: CANGVAGQETQYF. The chain uses TRBV7-3 and TRBJ2-5, with 7 bases aligning to TRBD2. The J segment lost 2 bases and the V segment lost 10 bases, leaving 7 bases of the junction unmatched. CDR1 is SGHTA, CDR2 FQGTGA, per germline. The CDR3 has 13 amino acids.

The chain carries TRBV10-3 and TRBJ1-1, with D uncertain. This CDR3 comprises 15 residues. The germline V and J ends were trimmed by 4 bases and 1 base, with 13 bases remaining between them. The germline V gene has CDR1 ENHRY and CDR2 SYGVKD. The CDR3 DNA reads TGTGCCATCAGTGGGCAAGGCAGGTCGAACACTGAAGCTTTCTTT. Amino acid sequence: CAISGQGRSNTEAFF.

This CDR3 is CASSEARLAGASYNEQFF. The CDR3 nucleotides read TGTGCCAGCAGTGAAGCGCGGCTAGCGGGGGCCTCCTACAATGAGCAGTTCTTC. The chain links TRBV2 to TRBJ2-1; 10 bases are a match to TRBD2. The CDR3 totals 18 residues. CDR1 and CDR2 from the germline V gene are SNHLY and FYNNEI. V dropped 0 bases and J dropped 0; count of bases not matched to a gene: 5.

V is TRBV15 and J is TRBJ2-7, with 7 bases that match TRBD1. The germline gives CDR1 LNHNV, CDR2 YYDKDF (reference sequence). Germline trimming cut 3 bases from V and 0 bases from J; bases unmatched to any gene: 8. The CDR3 runs 16 residues. CDR3 region: CATSSRTGQASYEQYF. The CDR3 DNA reads TGTGCCACCAGCAGCAGGACCGGACAGGCCTCCTACGAGCAGTACTTC.

The chain carries TRBV6-5 and TRBJ2-7, with no clear D. Trimming removed 0 bases from V and 0 bases from J, with 9 bases in between. This CDR3 comprises 15 residues. Germline loops: CDR1 MNHEY, CDR2 SVGAGI. CDR3 protein: CASSYSEAASYEQYF. CDR3 nucleotide sequence: TGTGCCAGCAGTTACTCCGAGGCGGCCTCCTACGAGCAGTACTTC.